These 16 T cell receptor beta chains came from one sample sequenced in a study of OX40 agonist ivuxolimab in advanced cancers. Sequencing was performed with immunoSEQ multiplex PCR; in TCRdb, only in-frame clones are kept and a portion is missing. The sample includes 70,000 to 95,000 clones, around nine tenths seen only once; the top ten take approximately 6.2%. The starting material was CD4+ or CD8+ T cells sorted from blood, obtained in a trial of the OX40 agonist ivuxolimab. These receptors were taken from an adult with an advanced solid tumor such as melanoma, head and neck, liver or kidney cancer.

This clone was seen once. The DNA of the CDR3 is TGTGCCAGCAGCTTAGACCGCTACGAGCAGTACTTC. This sequence encodes CASSLDRYEQYF. The rearrangement joins TRBV11-2 to TRBJ2-7; the D is unclear. V lost 0 bases to trimming and J lost 3 bases, with 3 bases between them. Germline V lookup: CDR1 SGHAT, CDR2 FQNNGV. CDR3 size: 12 residues.

The chain uses TRBV9 and TRBJ2-2; 7 nucleotides match TRBD2. Trimming removed 0 bases from V and 5 bases from J; junction bases left unmatched: 1. The CDR3 has 14 amino acids. Germline V gives CDR1 SGDLS, CDR2 YYNGEE. DNA for the CDR3: TGTGCCAGCAGCGTAGTGGGAGGGACCGGGGAGCTGTTTTTT. Translated, it gives CASSVVGGTGELFF.

This rearrangement joins TRBV9 to TRBJ1-1, with D perhaps TRBD1 (6 bases). Germline-derived CDR1 and CDR2 are SGDLS and YYNGEE. With 4 bases removed from V and 2 bases from J, the gap between germline ends came to 12 bases. The CDR3 loop spans 14 amino acids. CDR3 bases: TGTGCCAGCAGCAGTGCAGGGGATAACACTGAAGCTTTCTTT. Protein sequence: CASSSAGDNTEAFF.

There are many counts of this clone. The chain couples TRBV11-3 to TRBJ2-2; 9 positions match TRBD2. J lost 7 bases, V lost 5 bases, and 11 bases had no gene match. The CDR3 consists of 16 residues. From germline, CDR1 is SGHNT and CDR2 YENEEA. CDR3 in amino acids: CASSRNSGSKVGELFF. CDR3 in DNA: TGTGCCAGCAGCAGAAATAGCGGGAGTAAGGTCGGGGAGCTGTTTTTT.

This chain connects TRBV7-3 to TRBJ2-1; tentatively, D is TRBD2 (6 bases). The germline V and J ends were trimmed by 4 bases and 6 bases, with 13 bases remaining between them. Germline CDR1 SGHTA, CDR2 FQGTGA. CDR3 size: 14 residues. Written as DNA, the CDR3 is TGTGCCAGCAGCTCCGTGGGGGGAAGCAATGAGCAGTTCTTC. Translated, it gives CASSSVGGSNEQFF.

V usage is TRBV6-5 and J usage is TRBJ2-2; 8 bases are a match to TRBD2. The CDR3 is 15 amino acids. The V and J ends lost 6 bases and 5 bases, in that order; junction bases with no gene match: 8. CDR1 is MNHEY and CDR2 is SVGAGI in the germline V gene. CDR3 sequence: CASRPAGAITGELFF. CDR3 sequence (DNA): TGTGCCAGCAGACCAGCGGGAGCGATAACCGGGGAGCTGTTTTTT.

This clone was observed once. J is TRBJ2-5 and V is TRBV5-1, with 9 nucleotides matching TRBD2. This CDR3 has 17 amino acids. CDR1 and CDR2 (germline): SGHRS, YFSETQ. J lost 0 bases, V lost 0 bases, and 6 bases had no gene match. Here the CDR3 reads CASSLDPSGTYQETQYF. The CDR3 nucleotides are TGCGCCAGCAGCTTGGATCCTAGCGGGACGTACCAAGAGACCCAGTACTTC. The full variable domain, its missing parts supplied by reference TRBV5-1 and TRBJ2-5, is KAGVTQTPRYLIKTRGQQVTLSCSPISGHRSVSWYQQTPGQGLQFLFEYFSETQRNKGNFPGRFSGRQFSNSRSEMNVSTLELGDSALYLCASSLDPSGTYQETQYFGPGTRLLVL.

This sequence joins TRBV27 and TRBJ1-1, with TRBD1 matching 7 bases. CDR1 is MNHEY and CDR2 is SMNVEV in the germline V gene (reference sequence). This CDR3 has 13 residues. With 5 bases clipped from V and 11 bases from J, the junction kept 11 bases outside the gene matches. CDR3 residues: CASSLSHRGEAFF. CDR3 coding DNA: TGTGCCAGCAGTCTGTCCCACAGGGGAGAGGCTTTCTTT.

The chain employs TRBV5-1 and TRBJ1-1, with no clear D. Germline V gene data show CDR1 as SGHRS and CDR2 as YFSETQ. This CDR3 is built from 13 residues. Trimming left V 3 bases short and J 5 bases short, with 11 bases between. CDR3 residues: CASSSRERTEAFF. The CDR3 DNA sequence: TGCGCCAGCAGCTCGAGGGAAAGGACTGAAGCTTTCTTT.

This clone was observed a few times. The V gene is TRBV6-5, the J gene TRBJ2-1; TRBD2 matches 14 bases. The length of the CDR3 is 16 residues. The V gene's germline CDR1 is MNHEY and CDR2 SVGAGI. V lost 2 bases, J lost 8 bases, and 5 bases stayed unmatched. The CDR3 nucleotides read TGTGCCAGCAGTTACGATGGACTAGCGGGGGGAGATGAGCAGTTCTTC. Translation: CASSYDGLAGGDEQFF.

The genes are TRBV6-5 and TRBJ2-1; 7 bases line up with TRBD1. Germline V gene data show CDR1 as MNHEY and CDR2 as SVGAGI. This CDR3 has 15 amino acids. The V gene end was trimmed by 2 bases and the J gene end by 4 bases; junction bases not matched to a gene: 5. The CDR3 region has the DNA TGTGCCAGCAGTTACCTAGGGGGCGGTTACAATGAGCAGTTCTTC. It encodes CASSYLGGGYNEQFF.

This clone was recorded only once. V gene TRBV10-3 combines with J gene TRBJ1-1, with a possible D match to TRBD1 (6 bases). The CDR3 runs 14 residues. The germline V gene encodes CDR1 ENHRY and CDR2 SYGVKD. The ends were cut back, 6 bases at V and 0 bases at J, with 11 bases in the middle. DNA for the CDR3: TGTGCCATCAGGGACAGTTTAATGAACACTGAAGCTTTCTTT. Translating gives CAIRDSLMNTEAFF.

The V call is TRBV28, the J call TRBJ1-4; TRBD1 matches at 9 bases. V was pared by 6 bases and J by 7 bases, with 12 bases of the junction left unmatched. Germline-derived CDR1 and CDR2 are MDHEN and SYDVKM. The CDR3 covers 16 residues. The CDR3 DNA is TGTGCCAGCAGACCAATTCCCGGGACAGGGCCTGAAAAACTGTTTTTT. It encodes CASRPIPGTGPEKLFF. Looking up the rest from reference TRBV28 and TRBJ1-4 gives the full variable domain: DVKVTQSSRYLVKRTGEKVFLECVQDMDHENMFWYRQDPGLGLRLIYFSYDVKMKEKGDIPEGYSVSREKKERFSLILESASTNQTSMYLCASRPIPGTGPEKLFFGSGTQLSVL.

The chain joins TRBV5-1 to TRBJ2-6; the match to TRBD1 covers 9 bases. The CDR3 has 15 amino acids. Germline V gene lookup returns CDR1 SGHRS and CDR2 YFSETQ. J lost 6 bases, V lost 4 bases, and 5 bases had no gene match. In nucleotides, the CDR3 is TGCGCCAGCAGCATAGGGGACAGGGAGGCCAACGTCCTGACTTTC. Its translation: CASSIGDREANVLTF.

The chain employs TRBV10-2 and TRBJ1-2, with 7 bases matching TRBD1. Germline values: CDR1 WSHSY, CDR2 SAAADI. The CDR3 sequence is 13 residues long. The V and J ends lost 5 bases and 8 bases, in that order; junction bases with no gene match: 8. For the CDR3, the DNA is TGCGCCAGCAGTCTACAGGGGAGGGGGGGCTACACCTTC. Protein: CASSLQGRGGYTF.

This chain connects TRBV2 to TRBJ1-5; TRBD1 matches at 7 bases. Trimming cost V 9 bases and J 3 bases; bases outside gene matches: 5. The germline V gene encodes CDR1 SNHLY and CDR2 FYNNEI. The CDR3 has 13 amino acids. The CDR3 nucleotides are TGTGCCAGTCAGACAGGGTCCAATCAGCCCCAGCATTTT. This sequence encodes CASQTGSNQPQHF.